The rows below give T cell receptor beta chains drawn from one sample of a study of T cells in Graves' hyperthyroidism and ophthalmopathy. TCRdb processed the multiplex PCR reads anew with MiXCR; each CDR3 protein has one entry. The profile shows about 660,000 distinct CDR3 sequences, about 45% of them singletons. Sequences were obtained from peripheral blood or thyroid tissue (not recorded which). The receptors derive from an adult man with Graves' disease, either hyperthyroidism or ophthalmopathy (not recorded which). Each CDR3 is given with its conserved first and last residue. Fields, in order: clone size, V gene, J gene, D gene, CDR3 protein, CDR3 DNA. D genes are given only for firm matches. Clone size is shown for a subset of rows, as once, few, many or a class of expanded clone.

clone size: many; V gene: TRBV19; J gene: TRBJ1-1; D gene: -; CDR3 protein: CASSIVQNTEAFF; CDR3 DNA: TGTGCCAGTAGTATAGTCCAGAACACTGAAGCTTTCTTT
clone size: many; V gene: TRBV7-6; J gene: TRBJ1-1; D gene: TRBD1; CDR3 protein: CASSPQQQGRAFF; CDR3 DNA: TGTGCCAGCAGCCCTCAACAACAGGGGCGAGCTTTCTTT
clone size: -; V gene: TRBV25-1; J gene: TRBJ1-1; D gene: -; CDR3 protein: CASLDQRQAFF; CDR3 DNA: TGTGCCAGCTTAGACCAGAGGCAAGCTTTCTTT
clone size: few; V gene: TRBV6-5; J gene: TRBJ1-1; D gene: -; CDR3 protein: CASSYLAGEVFF; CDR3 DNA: TGTGCCAGCAGTTATCTGGCAGGGGAGGTTTTCTTT
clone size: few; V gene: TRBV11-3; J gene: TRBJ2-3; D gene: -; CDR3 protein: CASSLERRDTQYF; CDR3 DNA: TGTGCCAGCAGCTTAGAGCGGCGGGATACGCAGTATTTT
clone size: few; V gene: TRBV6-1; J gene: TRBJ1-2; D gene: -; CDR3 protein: CASSRGDPNYGYTF; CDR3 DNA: TGTGCCAGCAGCCGCGGGGACCCTAACTATGGCTACACCTTC
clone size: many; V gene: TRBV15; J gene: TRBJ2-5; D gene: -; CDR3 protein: CATSREAGEETQYF; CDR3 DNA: TGTGCCACCAGCAGAGAAGCTGGGGAAGAGACCCAGTACTTC
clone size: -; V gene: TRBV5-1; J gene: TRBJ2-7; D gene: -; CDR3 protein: CASSWAGGNEQYF; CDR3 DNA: TGCGCCAGCAGCTGGGCCGGAGGCAACGAGCAGTACTTC
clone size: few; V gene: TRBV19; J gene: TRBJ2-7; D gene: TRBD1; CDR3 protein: CASSMRQGASYEQYF; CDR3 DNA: TGTGCCAGTAGTATGCGACAGGGGGCCTCCTACGAGCAGTACTTC
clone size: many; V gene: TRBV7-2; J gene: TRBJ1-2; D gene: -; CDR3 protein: CASSHQSNYGYTF; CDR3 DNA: TGTGCCAGCAGCCATCAGTCGAACTATGGCTACACCTTC
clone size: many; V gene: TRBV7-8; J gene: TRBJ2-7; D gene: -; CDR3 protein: CASSADMGYEQYF; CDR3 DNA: TGTGCCAGCAGCGCCGACATGGGCTACGAGCAGTACTTC
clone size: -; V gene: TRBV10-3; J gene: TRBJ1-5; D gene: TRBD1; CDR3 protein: CAISAGQGDYSNQPQHF; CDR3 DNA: TGTGCCATCAGTGCCGGACAGGGGGATTATAGCAATCAGCCCCAGCATTTT
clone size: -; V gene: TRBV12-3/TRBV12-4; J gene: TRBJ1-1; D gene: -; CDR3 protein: CASSLGKAGLNTEAFF; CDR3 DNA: TGTGCCAGCAGTTTAGGCAAGGCAGGTCTGAACACTGAAGCTTTCTTT
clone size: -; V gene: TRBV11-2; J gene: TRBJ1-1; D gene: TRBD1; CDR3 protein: CASSWDRSDTKAFF; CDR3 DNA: TGTGCCAGCAGCTGGGACAGGTCTGACACTAAAGCTTTCTTT
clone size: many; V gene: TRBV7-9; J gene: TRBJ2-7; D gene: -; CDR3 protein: CASSAPGKPYEQYF; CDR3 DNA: TGTGCCAGCAGCGCCCCCGGGAAACCCTACGAGCAGTACTTC
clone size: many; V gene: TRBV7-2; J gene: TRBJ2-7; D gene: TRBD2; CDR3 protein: CASSLRLAEQYF; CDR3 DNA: TGTGCCAGCAGCCTCCGACTAGCCGAGCAGTACTTC
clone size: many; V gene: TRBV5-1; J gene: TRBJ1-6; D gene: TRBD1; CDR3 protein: CASSLSGTGNSPLHF; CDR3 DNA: TGCGCCAGCAGCTTGTCTGGGACAGGGAATTCACCCCTCCACTTT
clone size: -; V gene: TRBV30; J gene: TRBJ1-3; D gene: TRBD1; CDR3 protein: CAWSAGGLDTIYF; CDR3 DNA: TGTGCCTGGAGTGCAGGGGGCCTGGACACCATATATTTT
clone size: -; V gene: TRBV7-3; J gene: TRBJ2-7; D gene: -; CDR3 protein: CASSSIGGYEQYF; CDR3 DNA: TGTGCCAGCAGTTCGATAGGGGGGTACGAGCAGTACTTC
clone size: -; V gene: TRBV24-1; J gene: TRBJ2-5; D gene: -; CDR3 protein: CATSYSSRGGQETQYF; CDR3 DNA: TGTGCCACCAGTTACTCCAGTCGAGGGGGGCAAGAGACCCAGTACTTC
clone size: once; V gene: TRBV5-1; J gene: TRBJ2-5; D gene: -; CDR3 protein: CASSWGEQETQYF; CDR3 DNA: TGCGCCAGCAGCTGGGGAGAGCAAGAGACCCAGTACTTC
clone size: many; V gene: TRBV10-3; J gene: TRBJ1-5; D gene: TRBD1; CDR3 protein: CAISTGVDQPQHF; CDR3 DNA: TGTGCCATCAGTACAGGGGTGGATCAGCCCCAGCATTTT
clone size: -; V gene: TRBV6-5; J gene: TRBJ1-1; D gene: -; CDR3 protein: CASSYSTASTEAFF; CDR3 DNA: TGCGCCAGCAGTTACTCCACAGCTAGCACTGAAGCTTTCTTT
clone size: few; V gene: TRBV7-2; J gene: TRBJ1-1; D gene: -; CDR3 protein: CASSLGNGPRNTEAFF; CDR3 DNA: TGTGCCAGCAGCTTAGGAAATGGGCCCAGAAACACTGAAGCTTTCTTT
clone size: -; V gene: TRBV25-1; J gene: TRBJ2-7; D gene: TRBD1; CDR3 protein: CASSDPRIGQGAHEQYF; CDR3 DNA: TGTGCCAGCAGTGATCCCAGAATAGGACAGGGCGCCCACGAGCAGTACTTC
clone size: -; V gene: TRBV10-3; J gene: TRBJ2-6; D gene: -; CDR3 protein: CAISGEPGANVLTF; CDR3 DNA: TGTGCCATCAGTGGGGAGCCTGGGGCCAACGTCCTGACTTTC
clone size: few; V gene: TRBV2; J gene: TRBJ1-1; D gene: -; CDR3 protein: CASSQDYGPNTEAFF; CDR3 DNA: TGTGCCAGCAGCCAAGATTACGGACCGAACACTGAAGCTTTCTTT
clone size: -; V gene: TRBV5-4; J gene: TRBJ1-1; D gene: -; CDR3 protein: CVSSLNAEAFF; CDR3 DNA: TGTGTCAGCAGCTTGAACGCTGAAGCTTTCTTT
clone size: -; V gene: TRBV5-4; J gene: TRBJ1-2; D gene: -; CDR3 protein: CASSPGLGYNYGYTF; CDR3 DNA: TGTGCCAGCAGCCCGGGACTGGGATATAACTATGGCTACACCTTC
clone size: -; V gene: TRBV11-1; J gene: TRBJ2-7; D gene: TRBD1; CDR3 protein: CASSYLQGTGVSDEQYF; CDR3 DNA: TGTGCCAGCAGTTACCTCCAGGGGACAGGGGTGAGCGACGAGCAGTACTTC
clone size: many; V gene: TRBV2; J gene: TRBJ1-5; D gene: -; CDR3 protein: CASSEGRAGNQPQHF; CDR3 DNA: TGTGCCAGCAGTGAAGGCCGGGCGGGGAATCAGCCCCAGCATTTT
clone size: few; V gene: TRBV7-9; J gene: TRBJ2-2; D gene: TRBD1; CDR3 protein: CASSYQGAKTGELFF; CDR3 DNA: TGTGCCAGCAGTTATCAGGGGGCGAAAACCGGGGAGCTGTTTTTT
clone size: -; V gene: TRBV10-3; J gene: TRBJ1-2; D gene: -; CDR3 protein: CAISGDKSNYGYTF; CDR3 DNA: TGTGCCATCAGTGGCGACAAGAGTAACTATGGCTACACCTTC
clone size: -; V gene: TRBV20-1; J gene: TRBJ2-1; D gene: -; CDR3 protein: CSAARAGSAVSEQFF; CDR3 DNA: TGCAGCGCAGCTAGGGCGGGGAGTGCCGTATCTGAGCAGTTCTTC
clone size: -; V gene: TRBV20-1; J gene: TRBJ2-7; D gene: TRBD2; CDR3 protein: CSAGLVAGANYEQYF; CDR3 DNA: TGCAGTGCTGGACTAGTAGCGGGGGCTAACTACGAGCAGTACTTC
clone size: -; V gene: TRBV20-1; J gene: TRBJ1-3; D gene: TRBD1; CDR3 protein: CSASSSLATGVSGNTIYF; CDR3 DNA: TGCAGTGCTAGTTCAAGCCTTGCGACAGGGGTTAGTGGAAACACCATATATTTT
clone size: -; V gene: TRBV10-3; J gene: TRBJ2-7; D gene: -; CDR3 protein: CATRRTGTYEQYF; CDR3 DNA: TGTGCCACCCGTCGTACAGGTACCTACGAGCAGTACTTC
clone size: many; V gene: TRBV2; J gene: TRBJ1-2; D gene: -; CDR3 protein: CASRADRVGGYTF; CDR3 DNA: TGTGCCAGCAGGGCTGACCGCGTCGGGGGCTACACCTTC
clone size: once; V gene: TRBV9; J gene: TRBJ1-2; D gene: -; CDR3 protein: CASSLNGAPGYGYTF; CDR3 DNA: TGTGCCAGCAGCTTGAACGGGGCCCCTGGCTATGGCTACACCTTC
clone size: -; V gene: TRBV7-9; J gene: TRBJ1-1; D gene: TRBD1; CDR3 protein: CASSLAGRGFTEAFF; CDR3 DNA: TGTGCCAGCAGCTTGGCCGGCAGGGGGTTCACTGAAGCTTTCTTT
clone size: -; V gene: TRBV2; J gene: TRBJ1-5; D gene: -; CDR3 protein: CASSPAGTYQETQHF; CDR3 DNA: TGTGCCAGCAGTCCAGCGGGGACCTACCAAGAGACCCAGCATTTT
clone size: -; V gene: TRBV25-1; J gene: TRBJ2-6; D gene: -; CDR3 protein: CARETASGANVLTF; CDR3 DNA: TGTGCTAGGGAGACAGCCTCTGGGGCCAACGTCCTGACTTTC
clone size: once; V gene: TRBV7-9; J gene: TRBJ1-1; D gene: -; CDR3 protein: CATQTRGTEAFF; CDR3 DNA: TGTGCCACACAGACGCGGGGGACTGAAGCTTTCTTT
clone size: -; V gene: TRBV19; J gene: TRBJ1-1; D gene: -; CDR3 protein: CASSMMRGSGTEAFF; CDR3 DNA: TGTGCCAGTAGTATGATGAGGGGATCGGGCACTGAAGCTTTCTTT
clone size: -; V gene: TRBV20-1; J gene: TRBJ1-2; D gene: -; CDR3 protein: CSASRGFNYGYTF; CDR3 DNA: TGCAGTGCTAGTAGGGGGTTTAACTATGGCTACACCTTC
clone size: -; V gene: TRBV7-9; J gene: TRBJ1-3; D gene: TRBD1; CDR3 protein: CASSPARDRGPPPGNTIYF; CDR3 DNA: TGTGCCAGCAGCCCCGCCCGGGACAGGGGGCCACCGCCTGGAAACACCATATATTTT
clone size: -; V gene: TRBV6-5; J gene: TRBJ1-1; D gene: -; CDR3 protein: CAISYGGSEAFF; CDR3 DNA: TGTGCCATCAGTTACGGGGGATCTGAAGCTTTCTTT
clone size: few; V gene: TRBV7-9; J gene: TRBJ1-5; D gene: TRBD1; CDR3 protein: CASSLALTGGFNQPQHF; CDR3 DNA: TGTGCCAGCAGCTTAGCGCTCACAGGGGGGTTCAATCAGCCCCAGCATTTT
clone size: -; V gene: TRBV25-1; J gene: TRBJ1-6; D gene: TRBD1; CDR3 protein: CASSSQGGTGGNNSPLHF; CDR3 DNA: TGTGCCAGCAGCAGCCAAGGGGGGACAGGGGGCAATAATTCACCCCTCCACTTT
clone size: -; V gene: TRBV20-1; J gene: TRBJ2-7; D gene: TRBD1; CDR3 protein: CSARSPRGFSYEQYF; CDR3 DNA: TGCAGTGCTAGATCTCCCAGGGGGTTCTCCTACGAGCAGTACTTC
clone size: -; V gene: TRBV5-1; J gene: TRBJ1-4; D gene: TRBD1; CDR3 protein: CASSYWTGGTNEKLFF; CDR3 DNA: TGCGCCAGCAGTTATTGGACAGGGGGCACTAATGAAAAACTGTTTTTT
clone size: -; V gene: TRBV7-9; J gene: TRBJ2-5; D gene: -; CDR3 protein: CASSLASWGAETQYF; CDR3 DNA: TGTGCCAGCAGCTTAGCATCTTGGGGGGCGGAGACCCAGTACTTC
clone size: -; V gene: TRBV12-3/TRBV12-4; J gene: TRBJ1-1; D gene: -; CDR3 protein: CASSLQGSWNTEAFF; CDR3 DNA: TGTGCCAGCAGTTTACAGGGCAGTTGGAACACTGAAGCTTTCTTT